This entry lists 5 T cell receptor beta chains sequenced from one sample in a study of breast tumors, draining lymph nodes, adjacent tissues. MiXCR, applied by TCRdb to the multiplex PCR reads, yields one record per CDR3 protein. This repertoire shows approximately 100,000 distinct CDR3 sequences, 20% to 25% found once; its top ten account for 1% to 1.5%. The lymph nodes were axillary draining lymph nodes from breast cancer patients. What was sequenced was axillary lymph node tissue. All receptors derive from a female donor with breast cancer. Some clones in this sample may be carry-over from other donors' samples.

This chain uses TRBV27 with TRBJ2-1, with a possible D match to TRBD1 (6 bases). Germline-derived CDR1 and CDR2 are MNHEY and SMNVEV (reference sequence). The ends were cut back, 3 bases at V and 9 bases at J, with 18 bases in the middle. The CDR3 length is 15 residues. The CDR3: CASSLPEYGGSEQFF. CDR3 DNA: TGTGCCAGCAGTTTGCCCGAATATGGGGGCAGTGAGCAGTTCTTC.

A note on this clonotype: It may be a read error: a sequence one base away is much more abundant. The chain combines TRBV5-6 with TRBJ2-3; 12 bases are shared with TRBD2. This CDR3 has 16 residues. Germline V gives CDR1 SGHDT, CDR2 YYEEEE. The V gene end was trimmed by 4 bases and the J gene end by 5 bases; junction bases not matched to a gene: 8. CDR3 sequence: CASSVLAGGWVDTQYF. CDR3 nucleotide sequence: TGTGCCAGCAGCGTTCTAGCGGGGGGGTGGGTAGATACGCAGTATTTT.

The table lists this clonotype with many counts. The genes are TRBV6-1 and TRBJ1-5, with 7 bases that match TRBD1. Germline CDR1 MNHNS, CDR2 SASEGT. After removal of 0 bases from V and 7 bases from J, the junction contained 6 bases not matched to a gene. This CDR3 comprises 15 residues. CDR3 region: CASSEALTGRQPQHF. The CDR3 nucleotides read TGTGCCAGCAGTGAAGCGCTGACAGGGCGACAGCCCCAGCATTTT.

About this clonotype itself: This may come from a read error, since a much larger clone is one base off. V usage is TRBV28 and J usage is TRBJ2-7; TRBD1 might be the D (5 bases). The CDR3 is 13 residues long. Germline assignment: CDR1 MDHEN and CDR2 SYDVKM. The CDR3 loop is CASLGQHSYGQYF. Written as DNA, the CDR3 is TGTGCCAGCCTAGGACAACACTCCTACGGGCAGTACTTC. The full variable domain, its missing parts supplied by reference TRBV28 and TRBJ2-7, is DVKVTQSSRYLVKRTGEKVFLECVQDMDHENMFWYRQDPGLGLRLIYFSYDVKMKEKGDIPEGYSVSREKKERFSLILESASTNQTSMYLCASLGQHSYGQYFGPGTRLTVT.

This clonotype was found many times. This sequence joins TRBV2 and TRBJ1-6; 7 bases match TRBD1. Germline values: CDR1 SNHLY, CDR2 FYNNEI. J was trimmed by 9 bases and V by 7 bases; bases with no gene match: 9. The CDR3 covers 14 residues. CDR3 DNA: TGTGCCAGCAAACCACAGGGGCAGGCTTCACCCCTCCACTTT. Amino acids: CASKPQGQASPLHF. Filled out from reference TRBV2 and TRBJ1-6, the complete variable domain reads EPEVTQTPSHQVTQMGQEVILRCVPISNHLYFYWYRQILGQKVEFLVSFYNNEISEKSEIFDDQFSVERPDGSNFTLKIRSTKLEDSAMYFCASKPQGQASPLHFGNGTRLTVT.